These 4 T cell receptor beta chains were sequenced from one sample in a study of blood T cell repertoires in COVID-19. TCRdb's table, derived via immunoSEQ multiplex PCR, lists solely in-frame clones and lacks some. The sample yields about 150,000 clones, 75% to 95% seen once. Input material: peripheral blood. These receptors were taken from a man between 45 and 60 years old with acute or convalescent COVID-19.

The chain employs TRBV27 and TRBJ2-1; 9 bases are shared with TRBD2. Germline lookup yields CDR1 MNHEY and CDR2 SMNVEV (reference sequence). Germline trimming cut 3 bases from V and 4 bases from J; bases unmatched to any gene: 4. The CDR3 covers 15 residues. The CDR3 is CASSLRSGGYNEQFF. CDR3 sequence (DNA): TGTGCCAGCAGTTTGCGGAGCGGGGGGTACAATGAGCAGTTCTTC.

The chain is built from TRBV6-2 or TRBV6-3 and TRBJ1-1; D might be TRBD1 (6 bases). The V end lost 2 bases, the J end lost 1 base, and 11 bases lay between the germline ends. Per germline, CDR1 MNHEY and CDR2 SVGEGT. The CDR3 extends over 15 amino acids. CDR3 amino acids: CASSYPGHQNTEAFF. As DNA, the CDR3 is TGTGCCAGCAGTTACCCGGGACATCAGAACACTGAAGCTTTCTTT.

In nucleotides, the CDR3 is TGTGGGACGGAAGGGGCAAGCTATGGCTACACCTTC. This sequence encodes CGTEGASYGYTF. The V and J genes are TRBV28 and TRBJ1-2; D is possibly TRBD1 (5 bases). Germline-derived CDR1 and CDR2 are MDHEN and SYDVKM. The CDR3 is 12 residues long.

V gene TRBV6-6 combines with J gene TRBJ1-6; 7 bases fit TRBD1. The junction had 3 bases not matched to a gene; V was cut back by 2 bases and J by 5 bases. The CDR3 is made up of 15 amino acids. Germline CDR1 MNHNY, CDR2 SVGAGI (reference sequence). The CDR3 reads CASSYPTGNNSPLHF. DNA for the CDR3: TGTGCCAGCAGTTACCCGACAGGGAATAATTCACCCCTCCACTTT.